This T cell receptor beta chain stems from a study of T-cell reconstitution after alpha-beta-depleted transplantation in children. Points from the study as a whole: The study traced high day-60 TCRbeta diversity in some patients to surviving recipient T cells and thymic progenitors. There were reportedly several hundred expanded graft clones from which alpha-beta T cells came about two months after transplant. Newly produced T cells mostly provided counts and TCRbeta diversity after one year, as hyperexpanded clones declined.

This clonotype has a handful of counts. Its target is unknown. Unique molecular identifiers were used to barcode this TCRbeta library. TCRdb called the PCR reads again in MiXCR, with one record for every CDR3 protein. The sample contains some 600,000 distinct CDR3 sequences, 10% to 15% of which appear only once. The receptor was derived from a male patient younger than 18 who had a stem cell transplant for acute myeloid leukemia, so the T cells may come from the graft donor. The sequences come from PBMCs, mostly from graft donor cells, collected 360 days after TCRalphabeta/CD19-depleted stem cell transplant.

The CDR3 DNA sequence: TGTGCCAGCAGTCCCCACTGGGGGACCCAGTACTTC. Amino acid sequence: CASSPHWGTQYF. The chain recombines TRBV12-3 or TRBV12-4 with TRBJ2-5; no clear D. V lost 5 bases and J lost 7, with 11 bases in between. CDR3 length: 12 amino acids.